This T cell receptor beta chain emerged from a study of PD-1 blockade in classical Hodgkin lymphoma. Study information: Patients were infused with nivolumab 3 mg/kg every 2 weeks.

The data were produced by immunoSEQ multiplex PCR, yet TCRdb's version contains in-frame clones alone and is incomplete. The repertoire holds around 46,000 clones, roughly 90% seen once, with around 13% in the top ten. Germline loops: CDR1 GTSNPN, CDR2 SVGIG (reference sequence). The CDR3 is made up of 15 amino acids. V was clipped by 0 bases and J by 4 bases, with 12 bases between them. Findings and limits, study-wide: Reasons behind the repertoire differences stay unclear, perhaps disease activity or earlier therapy. In CD4+ cells, TCR diversity went up significantly by C4D1, but in CD8+ cells it did not.

To note about this clone: Its antigen is unknown.

The time point is: cycle 4 day 1 (C4D1), after 5 to 7 weeks of nivolumab. Relapse after autologous stem cell transplantation occurred in every patient, and brentuximab vedotin exposure varied. Patients reached a best response of complete response, partial response or progressive disease. This specimen consisted of peripheral blood mononuclear cells (PBMCs), obtained before the fourth cycle of nivolumab. The chain employs TRBV30 and TRBJ2-2; no clear D gene. This TCR derives from a human donor with classical Hodgkin lymphoma. The CDR3 sequence is CAWSVPAVFTGELFF. The CDR3 DNA reads as TGTGCCTGGAGTGTACCGGCGGTCTTCACCGGGGAGCTGTTTTTT.